The clone carrying this T cell receptor beta chain was counted ten times or more. Antigen specificity is unknown. The data are from a study of shared clonotypes between healthy human individuals. Overall study: Each donor's CD4 naive and CD4 memory cells filled three plates apiece, CD8 naive two, and CD8 memory one.

General study points: In general, naive subsets displayed greater estimated richness than memory subsets did. With four donors compared, roughly 4.9% of naive CD4 clonotypes were shared.

Trimming left V 0 bases short and J 8 bases short, with 9 bases between. This CDR3 spans 14 amino acids. CDR1 SGHRS and CDR2 YFSETQ come from the germline V gene. In the sorted-subset replicate PCRs, around 0.2 ug DNA, tens of thousands of T cell genomes, was used. Produced via immunoSEQ multiplex PCR; TCRdb's table is partial and in-frame only. The data hold some 240,000 clones, with 65% to 70% observed a single time. The clonotype originates from a young man in good health. The specimen sequenced was memory CD4+ T cells sorted from blood. Subset given: CD45RA-negative fraction. V usage is TRBV5-1 and J usage is TRBJ2-6; D is ambiguous. The CDR3 DNA reads as TGCGCCAGCAGCTTGGCCTTAGGGACCAACGTCCTGACTTTC. Its translation: CASSLALGTNVLTF.